A single sample is the source of the 16 T cell receptor beta chains below, sequenced in a study of T cell responses to AZD1222 COVID-19 vaccine. Profiled with immunoSEQ multiplex PCR; TCRdb holds only in-frame clones, not every one. The sample yields about 100,000 clones, just over 90% seen once. The source material was peripheral blood, sampled 28 days after the second AZD1222 dose. The origin of the receptors is an adult who received the AZD1222 COVID-19 vaccine.

The chain combines TRBV11-2 with TRBJ1-1; weak D call: TRBD1 (5 bases). Trimming stripped 2 bases from V and 1 base from J, with 5 bases between. The CDR3 loop spans 13 amino acids. Looked up from germline, CDR1 is SGHAT and CDR2 is FQNNGV. The CDR3 sequence: CASSLQGNTEAFF. CDR3 nucleotide sequence: TGTGCCAGCAGCTTACAGGGGAACACTGAAGCTTTCTTT.

The chain has TRBV10-3 and TRBJ1-1, with TRBD1 as a possible D gene (5 bases). Looked up from germline, CDR1 is ENHRY and CDR2 is SYGVKD. V lost 6 bases and J 1 base, leaving 12 bases between the germline ends. The CDR3 loop spans 14 amino acids. The CDR3 loop is CAISPQQENTEAFF. The CDR3 DNA follows: TGTGCCATCAGCCCTCAACAGGAGAACACTGAAGCTTTCTTT.

The V call is TRBV29-1, the J call TRBJ1-1, with D hard to call. The CDR3 contains 11 residues. Trimming removed 7 bases from V and 5 bases from J, with 11 bases in between. CDR1 SQVTM and CDR2 ANQGSEA come from the germline V gene. This chain's CDR3 is CSDGGRTEAFF. The CDR3 nucleotides read TGCAGCGATGGCGGGAGGACTGAAGCTTTCTTT.

The chain joins TRBV3-1 (or the pseudogene TRBV3-2) to TRBJ2-7; TRBD1 matches at 10 bases. V dropped 4 bases and J dropped 2; count of bases not matched to a gene: 5. This CDR3 contains 15 residues. CDR1 is LGHDT, CDR2 YNNKEL, per germline (reference sequence). CDR3 sequence: CASSPRDRGTYEQYF. Here the CDR3 DNA reads TGTGCCAGCAGCCCCCGGGACAGGGGAACCTACGAGCAGTACTTC.

The V and J genes are TRBV15 and TRBJ1-4, with D unresolved. V dropped 5 bases and J dropped 4 bases, with 8 bases sitting between them. Germline V gene lookup returns CDR1 LNHNV and CDR2 YYDKDF (reference sequence). The CDR3 contains 13 residues. The CDR3 DNA follows: TGTGCCACCAGCGGAGGGCTTAATGAAAAACTGTTTTTT. It codes for CATSGGLNEKLFF.

V usage is TRBV30 and J usage is TRBJ2-1, with 10 bases fitting TRBD2. The CDR3 extends over 17 amino acids. Germline trimming cut 0 bases from V and 2 bases from J; bases unmatched to any gene: 7. CDR1 GTSNPN and CDR2 SVGIG come from the germline V gene (reference sequence). The CDR3 DNA reads as TGTGCCTGGAGTGTACACCGGACTAGCGGAACCTACAATGAGCAGTTCTTC. Amino acids: CAWSVHRTSGTYNEQFF.

This chain uses TRBV6-1 with TRBJ1-1; D possibly corresponds to TRBD1 (5 bases). The CDR3 sequence is 14 residues long. Germline V lookup: CDR1 MNHNS, CDR2 SASEGT. Trimming removed 2 bases from V and 3 bases from J, with 10 bases in between. CDR3 protein: CASSEYQGYTEAFF. The DNA for the CDR3 is TGTGCCAGCAGTGAATATCAGGGCTACACTGAAGCTTTCTTT.

V and J are TRBV28 and TRBJ2-5; a weak D match, TRBD1 (7 bases). This CDR3 has 12 residues. The germline V and J ends were trimmed by 6 bases and 5 bases, with 10 bases remaining between them. Germline V gene lookup returns CDR1 MDHEN and CDR2 SYDVKM. The chain's CDR3 is CASRTGRETQYF. As DNA, the CDR3 is TGTGCCAGCAGGACAGGGAGGGAGACCCAGTACTTC.

The chain is built from TRBV6-5 and TRBJ2-7; TRBD1 matches at 9 bases. With V trimmed by 9 bases and J by 4 bases, 10 bases remained unmatched. Germline-derived CDR1 and CDR2 are MNHEY and SVGAGI. The CDR3 runs to 14 residues. CDR3: CASTSGTGRYEQYF. The CDR3 DNA reads as TGTGCCAGTACCTCCGGGACAGGGCGGTACGAGCAGTACTTC.

The V call is TRBV11-3, the J call TRBJ2-1; 8 bases fit TRBD2. CDR1 and CDR2 (germline): SGHNT, YENEEA. With 1 base clipped from V and 9 bases from J, the junction kept 11 bases outside the gene matches. This CDR3 contains 16 residues. The CDR3 region is CASSLGMSGRVSEQFF. The CDR3 bases are TGTGCCAGCAGCTTAGGTATGAGCGGGAGAGTGAGTGAGCAGTTCTTC.

The chain couples TRBV19 to TRBJ1-1; D unclear. The germline gives CDR1 LNHDA, CDR2 SQIVND (reference sequence). The ends were cut back, 6 bases at V and 4 bases at J, with 12 bases in the middle. This CDR3 is built from 13 residues. Here the CDR3 reads CASSEALGTEAFF. The CDR3 DNA follows: TGTGCCAGTAGCGAGGCCTTAGGCACTGAAGCTTTCTTT. The full variable domain, its missing parts supplied by reference TRBV19 and TRBJ1-1, is DGGITQSPKYLFRKEGQNVTLSCEQNLNHDAMYWYRQDPGQGLRLIYYSQIVNDFQKGDIAEGYSVSREKKESFPLTVTSAQKNPTAFYLCASSEALGTEAFFGQGTRLTVV.

The chain has TRBV5-5 and TRBJ1-2; TRBD1 is a possible D gene (6 bases). CDR3 size: 14 residues. V lost 2 bases and J lost 7, with 15 bases in between. Germline lookup yields CDR1 SGHKS and CDR2 YYEKEE (reference sequence). The DNA of the CDR3 is TGTGCCAGCAGCTTCGGCACAGGGCTAGGTGGCTACACCTTC. It yields the protein CASSFGTGLGGYTF.

This sequence joins TRBV25-1 and TRBJ1-1; D not certain. V was clipped by 3 bases and J by 6 bases, with 8 bases between them. The CDR3 spans 12 residues. From germline, CDR1 is MGHDK and CDR2 SYGVNS. As DNA, the CDR3 is TGTGCCAGCAGTGAGGACGGGCCTGAAGCTTTCTTT. Translation: CASSEDGPEAFF.

This clone was recorded only once. The rearrangement joins TRBV12-2 to TRBJ2-7; the DNA was not compared with TRBD2, the D call given in the table. TRBV12-2 is termed a pseudogene. The CDR3 is 16 amino acids. The CDR3 region has the DNA TGTGCAAGTCGCTTAGCCCTAAGGGACTTCCCTGTCGAGCAGTACTTC. It specifies CASRLALRDFPVEQYF.

This sequence joins TRBV11-2 and TRBJ1-1; D remains unclear. CDR3 length: 13 residues. Germline loops: CDR1 SGHAT, CDR2 FQNNGV. V was cut by 5 bases and J by 5 bases, with 12 bases left in between. The CDR3 protein is CASSPPLGTEAFF. CDR3 nucleotide sequence: TGTGCCAGCAGCCCGCCGCTGGGAACTGAAGCTTTCTTT.

This chain connects TRBV10-1 to TRBJ2-2, with 9 bases aligning to TRBD1. J lost 1 base, V lost 5 bases, and 8 bases had no gene match. Germline V gene lookup returns CDR1 WNHNN and CDR2 SYGVQD (reference sequence). This CDR3 has 17 amino acids. Here the CDR3 DNA reads TGCGCCAGCAGTAACCGGGACAGGGCCCTGAACACCGGGGAGCTGTTTTTT. Protein sequence: CASSNRDRALNTGELFF.